A selection of T cell receptor beta chains follows, all from one sample in a study of a mutant IDH1 vaccine in newly diagnosed glioma. The antigens for these receptors are not known. Profiling relied on immunoSEQ multiplex PCR, and the TCRdb table lists in-frame clones only, not all of them. The data show tens of thousands of clones, around 85% seen once. This sample comprised PBMCs, obtained from a glioma patient whose treatment included an IDH1 peptide vaccine. The source is a woman aged 45 to 65 with glioma. Each CDR3 is given with its conserved first and last residue. A D gene is named only where the DNA matches it firmly. Size is omitted from some rows. Given values are once, few, many or a class for expanded clones.

V gene,J gene,clone size,D gene,CDR3 DNA,CDR3 protein
TRBV5-1,TRBJ1-5,.,.,TGCGCCAGCACGTGGACAGCTAGCAATCAGCCCCAGCATTTT,CASTWTASNQPQHF
TRBV27,TRBJ2-1,.,.,TGTGCCAGCAGTTTGGGGGCGGTCCCCTACAATGAGCAGTTCTTC,CASSLGAVPYNEQFF
TRBV4-2,TRBJ2-7,.,.,TGTGCCAGCAGCCTCGAGCCAGAGGGGACCTACGAGCAGTACTTC,CASSLEPEGTYEQYF
TRBV5-4,TRBJ1-2,.,TRBD1,TGTGCCAGCAGCGGGGACAGGGGCTCTAACTATGGCTACACCTTC,CASSGDRGSNYGYTF
TRBV5-6,TRBJ2-4,.,.,TGTGCCAGCAGCTTGGCCGTGGGGGCCAAAAACATTCAGTACTTC,CASSLAVGAKNIQYF
TRBV30,TRBJ2-7,once,.,TGTGTACTACAGGGATACGAGCAGTACTTC,CVLQGYEQYF
TRBV7-9,TRBJ1-2,.,TRBD1,TGTGCCAGCAGCCCATTGTCAGGGGGAAATGGCTACACCTTC,CASSPLSGGNGYTF
TRBV19,TRBJ1-1,few,.,TGTGCCAGTAGTATACCGGGACTGAGAAACACTGAAGCTTTCTTT,CASSIPGLRNTEAFF
TRBV5-1,TRBJ1-2,.,.,TGCGCCACCTCCCGGGGGACGGGTTCGGACTATGGCTACACCTTC,CATSRGTGSDYGYTF
TRBV6-1,TRBJ1-3,few,.,TGTGCCAGCACCCAGGGGAGTTCTGGAAACACCATATATTTT,CASTQGSSGNTIYF
TRBV5-6,TRBJ2-7,.,.,TGTGCCAGCACCTATGACGCGAAGGGTCAAGCCTACGAGCAGTACTTC,CASTYDAKGQAYEQYF
TRBV7-2,TRBJ1-6,.,.,TGTGCCAGCAGCTTAGGGGGCGTGGGGTGGTCCTATAATTCACCCCTCCACTTT,CASSLGGVGWSYNSPLHF
TRBV5-5,TRBJ1-2,.,TRBD1,TGTGCCAGCAGGGTTCGGACAGGGCTGGTAGACTATGGCTACACCTTC,CASRVRTGLVDYGYTF
TRBV27,TRBJ2-3,once,.,TGTGCCAGCACCAAGGGGGGGCGGATCACAGATACGCAGTATTTT,CASTKGGRITDTQYF
TRBV6-1,TRBJ1-6,.,.,TGTGCCAGCAGTGTAACAGGATCCTATAATTCACCCCTCCACTTT,CASSVTGSYNSPLHF
TRBV28,TRBJ2-7,once,TRBD2,TGTGCCAGCAGTTTAGGGACTAGCGGGGGGGCTAGGGGGGACTTC,CASSLGTSGGARGDF
TRBV2,TRBJ2-7,once,.,TGTGCCAGCAGTACACAGGGTGTGGGCTCCTACGAGCAGTACTTC,CASSTQGVGSYEQYF
TRBV9,TRBJ2-1,.,.,TGTGCCAGCAGCGTAGACGGGTTGGAGAAACAGTTCTTC,CASSVDGLEKQFF
TRBV6-7,TRBJ1-1,.,.,TGTGCCAGCAGTTACTCACTTACTATAAACACTGAAGCTTTCTTT,CASSYSLTINTEAFF
TRBV11-3,TRBJ2-7,.,TRBD2,TGTGCCAGCAGCTTAGGGGGAGGGAACTACGAGCAGTACTTC,CASSLGGGNYEQYF
TRBV9,TRBJ2-5,.,TRBD2,TGTGCCAGCAGCGCACTAGCGGGAGACCAAGAGACCCAGTACTTC,CASSALAGDQETQYF
TRBV7-2,TRBJ2-2,.,.,TGTGCCAGCAGCAAACAGGGTAGCACCGGGGAGCTGTTTTTT,CASSKQGSTGELFF
TRBV5-4,TRBJ2-7,.,.,TGTGCCAGCAGCACCGGGACGGACTACGAGCAGTACTTC,CASSTGTDYEQYF
TRBV4-3,TRBJ2-7,.,.,TGCGCCAGCAGCCGGGACCCTTCTAACGAGCAGTACTTC,CASSRDPSNEQYF
TRBV28,TRBJ1-3,.,.,TGTGCCAGCAGTTTTAGGGACTTTGTTTTTGGAAACACCATATATTTT,CASSFRDFVFGNTIYF
TRBV6-6,TRBJ2-3,.,.,TGTGCCAGCAGCTATCCCTCCTATCCGGCAGATACGCAGTATTTT,CASSYPSYPADTQYF
TRBV27,TRBJ2-7,.,TRBD1,TGTGCCAGCAGTCTCCCGGCGGGACAGGGGCACGAGCAGTACTTC,CASSLPAGQGHEQYF
TRBV4-1,TRBJ2-7,.,TRBD2,TGCGCCAGCAGCCGACACATACTAGCGGGGGGTTCCTACGAGCAGTACTTC,CASSRHILAGGSYEQYF
TRBV2,TRBJ1-1,.,.,TGTGCCAGCGTAATGTACATGAACACTGAAGCTTTCTTT,CASVMYMNTEAFF
TRBV29-1,TRBJ2-7,.,TRBD1,TGCAGCGTTAGACAGGGTGATCTAAACGAGCAGTACTTC,CSVRQGDLNEQYF
TRBV5-1,TRBJ1-2,.,.,TGCGCCAGCAGCTTGGACGTGGGGGGTAGTGGCTACACCTTC,CASSLDVGGSGYTF
TRBV12-5,TRBJ2-1,.,TRBD1,TGTGCTAGTGGTTTGGGCGGGACAGGGGTCCGGGGTAGGCAGTTCTTC,CASGLGGTGVRGRQFF
TRBV4-1,TRBJ1-1,.,.,TGCGCCAGCAGCCTCCCGGGGGGTAGGATTGAAGCTTTCTTT,CASSLPGGRIEAFF
TRBV7-2,TRBJ2-2,.,.,TGTGCCAGCAGCTTGGCTCGGACGGATTACACCGGGGAGCTGTTTTTT,CASSLARTDYTGELFF
TRBV7-2,TRBJ2-7,.,.,TGTGCCAGCAGCATACTAGGGATCTGGTACGAGCAGTACTTC,CASSILGIWYEQYF
TRBV18,TRBJ1-1,.,.,TGTGCCAGCTCACCTCAAACACGGATGAACACTGAAGCTTTCTTT,CASSPQTRMNTEAFF
TRBV5-4,TRBJ2-2,.,.,TGTGCCAGCAGCTTGGGTGGCAGGGGAACCGGGGAGCTGTTTTTT,CASSLGGRGTGELFF
TRBV28,TRBJ2-3,.,TRBD2,TGTGCCAGCAGCCCCCCTCAGACTAGCGGGGGGGTCAGGGATACGCAGTATTTT,CASSPPQTSGGVRDTQYF
TRBV30,TRBJ1-3,.,TRBD1,TGTGCCTGGTCCGACAGGGCATCCTCTGGAAACACCATATATTTT,CAWSDRASSGNTIYF
TRBV27,TRBJ1-1,.,.,TGTGCCAGCAGTTTGGATTCATCGAGGGTCGGTGAAGCTTTCTTT,CASSLDSSRVGEAFF
TRBV6-5,TRBJ1-4,.,TRBD1,TGTGCCAGCAGCTGGGACAGGCGGAATGAAAAACTGTTTTTT,CASSWDRRNEKLFF
TRBV7-9,TRBJ1-5,once,.,TGTGCCAGCAGCATGGGGGGGGCGAATCAGCCCCAGCATTTT,CASSMGGANQPQHF
TRBV5-1,TRBJ2-2,.,.,TGCGCCAGCAGCTTCGGGCGGGAGAACACCGGGGAGCTGTTTTTT,CASSFGRENTGELFF
TRBV9,TRBJ1-2,.,TRBD1,TGTGCCAGCAGCGTAGGCACAGGGGGCGCAGGTGGCTACACCTTC,CASSVGTGGAGGYTF
TRBV9,TRBJ1-3,.,.,TGTGCCAGCAGCGTAGGAGGGGTGAGCCCTGGAAACACCATATATTTT,CASSVGGVSPGNTIYF
TRBV6-5,TRBJ1-3,.,.,TGTGCGACCAAACGGGGGGCAACTGGAAACACCATATATTTT,CATKRGATGNTIYF
TRBV6-5,TRBJ2-2,.,TRBD1,TGTGCCAGCAGTGAGACAGGGTTCACCGGGGAGCTGTTTTTT,CASSETGFTGELFF
TRBV4-2,TRBJ1-3,.,.,TGTGCCAGCAGCCAAGAGGGGTACACCATATATTTT,CASSQEGYTIYF
TRBV27,TRBJ2-5,.,TRBD1,TGTGCCAGCAGTTTATCGGGGGGAGGACAGGGCGCGAAGACCCAGTACTTC,CASSLSGGGQGAKTQYF
TRBV18,TRBJ1-6,few,.,TGTGCCAGCTCACCATCTTCCGGCGGGGATTCACCCCTCCACTTT,CASSPSSGGDSPLHF
TRBV9,TRBJ2-1,.,.,TGTGCCAGCAGCGTAGCTGGATTGGGATACAATGAGCAGTTCTTC,CASSVAGLGYNEQFF
TRBV29-1,TRBJ2-7,.,TRBD1,TGCAGCGTTGCAGGGCCTCGGACAGGGATTACTTACGAGCAGTACTTC,CSVAGPRTGITYEQYF
TRBV27,TRBJ1-5,.,.,TGTGCCAGCAGTCGTACCGGGGAGGATCAGCCCCAGCATTTT,CASSRTGEDQPQHF
TRBV5-6,TRBJ1-3,few,.,TGTGCCAGCAGCTCGTTTCAGAGCCGCCGCTCTGGAAACACCATATATTTT,CASSSFQSRRSGNTIYF
TRBV19,TRBJ1-5,.,.,TGTGCCAGTACGCGTTCCGGGGTCGCTCAGCCCCAGCATTTT,CASTRSGVAQPQHF